These 30 T cell receptor beta chains originate from one sample sequenced in a study of regulatory T cells in long-lasting Graves disease. Time point: newly diagnosed GD, antithyroid drugs for less than 3 months. Making the TCR library involved RNA that had been extracted from PBMCs. iRepertoire HTBI primers and Arm-PCR of CDR3 regions built TCR beta libraries. TCRdb reprocessed the multiplex PCR reads via MiXCR and lists one record per CDR3 protein. The table shows 400,000 to 500,000 distinct CDR3 sequences, with approximately 16% occurring only once. These data were likewise used in another study, on T cells in Graves' hyperthyroidism and ophthalmopathy.

The sequencing here drew on peripheral blood mononuclear cells (PBMCs), taken at new diagnosis, from a patient treated with antithyroid drugs. These TCRs come from a woman aged 18-30 years with Graves disease.

The gene calls are TRBV19 and TRBJ2-1; D uncertain. The CDR3 is 14 residues long. Germline loops: CDR1 LNHDA, CDR2 SQIVND (reference sequence). Trimming took 3 bases from V and 2 from J, leaving 8 bases between them. CDR3 residues: CASSMGYAYNEQFF. The CDR3 nucleotides are TGTGCCAGTAGTATGGGTTACGCCTACAATGAGCAGTTCTTC.

The chain combines TRBV6-1 with TRBJ2-7; perhaps TRBD1 as D (6 bases). Germline CDR1 reads MNHNS; CDR2 reads SASEGT. The length of the CDR3 is 11 residues. V shed 7 bases and J shed 7 bases, with 11 bases lying between them. CDR3 in DNA: TGTGCCAGCACTTCAGGGGTGGAGCAGTACTTC. Protein: CASTSGVEQYF.

This clonotype was observed a few times. The V and J genes are TRBV24-1 and TRBJ2-1; 10 bases align to TRBD2. The trim removed 4 bases at V and 7 bases at J, leaving 9 bases unmatched. The germline CDR1 and CDR2 sequences are KGHDR and SFDVKD. There are 16 residues in the CDR3. The CDR3 loop is CATSDPSGRAGNEQFF. The CDR3 nucleotides read TGTGCCACCAGTGACCCGAGCGGGAGGGCCGGGAATGAGCAGTTCTTC.

This clonotype was counted at least ten times. The V gene is TRBV2, the J gene TRBJ1-1, with TRBD1 identical over 7 bases. CDR3 length: 14 amino acids. V lost 3 bases and J lost 2; bases outside the gene matches: 3. CDR1 is SNHLY, CDR2 FYNNEI, per germline. The DNA for the CDR3 is TGTGCCAGCAGTGAGAACAGGGGCAACACTGAAGCTTTCTTT. It is translated as CASSENRGNTEAFF.

Many counts were recorded for this clonotype. The chain uses TRBV6-1 and TRBJ2-2; TRBD1 aligns across 7 bases. Germline CDR1 reads MNHNS; CDR2 reads SASEGT. The CDR3 consists of 16 residues. Trimming took 6 bases from V and 1 from J; bases not matched to a gene: 8. CDR3 in DNA: TGTGCCAGCAGGACCTTCCGGGACAGGAACACCGGGGAGCTGTTTTTT. Translating gives CASRTFRDRNTGELFF.

The chain employs TRBV25-1 and TRBJ2-1, with D perhaps matching TRBD1 (5 bases). The V gene's germline CDR1 is MGHDK and CDR2 SYGVNS. CDR3 length: 15 residues. V lost 2 bases to trimming and J lost 0 bases, with 8 bases between them. In DNA, the CDR3 is TGTGCCAGCAGTGAAAGACAGAGCTCCTACAATGAGCAGTTCTTC. Translated: CASSERQSSYNEQFF.

This clonotype has at least ten counts. The chain carries TRBV12-3 or TRBV12-4 and TRBJ1-1, with a weak D call TRBD1 (6 bases). CDR3 length equals 15 residues. V was pared by 6 bases and J by 4 bases, with 18 bases between. Written as DNA, the CDR3 is TGTGCCAGCAGACCTTCGGGGGCCCTGGGCACTGAAGCTTTCTTT. Amino acids: CASRPSGALGTEAFF.

This chain links TRBV20-1 with TRBJ2-2, with D maybe TRBD2 (5 bases). The CDR3 contains 13 residues. Trimming stripped 7 bases from V and 4 bases from J, with 13 bases between. Germline CDR1 reads DFQATT; CDR2 reads SNEGSKA (reference sequence). CDR3: CSGLARGTGELFF. In DNA, the CDR3 is TGCAGTGGTCTAGCCCGAGGCACCGGGGAGCTGTTTTTT.

The genes are TRBV18 and TRBJ2-3, with 9 bases matching TRBD2. Losses at the gene ends were 0 bases for V and 3 bases for J; bases not matched to a gene: 4. CDR1 KGHSH and CDR2 LQKENI come from the germline V gene. This CDR3 comprises 16 residues. As DNA, the CDR3 is TGTGCCAGCTCACCACCGAGCGGGAGGACGACAGATACGCAGTATTTT. It encodes CASSPPSGRTTDTQYF.

This clonotype was counted many times. The chain is built from TRBV5-8 and TRBJ2-5, with 7 bases matching TRBD2. The CDR3 is made up of 15 amino acids. The J segment lost 4 bases and the V segment lost 4 bases, leaving 10 bases of the junction unmatched. Germline V gene lookup returns CDR1 SGHTS and CDR2 YDEGEE. CDR3 coding DNA: TGTGCCAGCAGCACGGGGGGAGTTGATCTAGAGACCCAGTACTTC. Translated: CASSTGGVDLETQYF.

This chain uses TRBV6-1 with TRBJ2-5; D perhaps matches TRBD2 (6 bases). The V gene lost 10 bases and the J gene lost 4 bases, with 22 bases spanning the gap. The CDR3 totals 15 residues. Germline CDR1 and CDR2: MNHNS and SASEGT. This chain's CDR3 is CAIDLAETGRETQYF. The DNA of the CDR3 is TGTGCCATCGACTTAGCGGAAACTGGAAGAGAGACCCAGTACTTC.

This clonotype occurred a few times. The V gene is TRBV29-1, the J gene TRBJ1-1, with a weak D call TRBD1 (5 bases). V lost 1 base and J lost 8, with 14 bases in between. The CDR3 loop spans 13 amino acids. The germline V gene has CDR1 SQVTM and CDR2 ANQGSEA. CDR3 in amino acids: CSVEGEAGREAFF. CDR3 DNA: TGCAGCGTTGAAGGGGAGGCAGGGAGGGAAGCTTTCTTT.

This clonotype was counted at least ten times. This CDR3 is CSAKNNRRTGSYEQYF. In DNA, the CDR3 is TGCAGTGCCAAGAACAATAGGCGGACAGGATCCTACGAGCAGTACTTC. The chain is built from TRBV20-1 and TRBJ2-7, with TRBD1 identical over 7 bases. Germline V CDR1 and CDR2: DFQATT, SNEGSKA (reference sequence). V gave up 6 bases and J gave up 1 base; unmatched junction bases: 15. The CDR3 is 16 amino acids.

This clonotype has more than one count but fewer than ten. This clone may be a read error of a much larger clone one base away. This chain uses TRBV7-2 with TRBJ2-1; TRBD1 is a possible D gene (6 bases). CDR3 length: 12 amino acids. Germline CDR1 SGHTA, CDR2 FQGNSA. V was clipped by 7 bases and J by 13 bases, with 17 bases between them. The CDR3 nucleotides read TGTGCCAGCAACACAGGGTACGGGACACAGTTCTTC. Translation: CASNTGYGTQFF. The full variable domain, its missing parts supplied by reference TRBV7-2 and TRBJ2-1, is GAGVSQSPSNKVTEKGKDVELRCDPISGHTALYWYRQSLGQGLEFLIYFQGNSAPDKSGLPSDRFSAERTGGSVSTLTIQRTQQEDSAVYLCASNTGYGTQFFGPGTRLTVL.

Only a few counts were recorded for this clonotype. The rearrangement links TRBV18 to TRBJ2-1; maybe TRBD2 (5 bases). The CDR3 extends over 13 amino acids. Trimming stripped 4 bases from V and 8 bases from J, with 12 bases between. Per the germline V gene, CDR1 is KGHSH and CDR2 is LQKENI. CDR3 sequence reads: CASSRTRPDEQFF. The CDR3 nucleotides read TGTGCCAGCTCACGGACTCGTCCGGATGAGCAGTTCTTC.

The table lists this clonotype with many counts. This chain joins TRBV5-5 and TRBJ1-5, with D tentatively TRBD1 (6 bases). This CDR3 spans 14 amino acids. The V end lost 7 bases, the J end lost 2 bases, and 13 bases lay between the germline ends. The germline V gene has CDR1 SGHKS and CDR2 YYEKEE (reference sequence). The CDR3 nucleotides are TGTGCCAGCGCGGGGGGGGCCCGCAATCAGCCCCAGCATTTT. Protein: CASAGGARNQPQHF.

This clonotype appeared many times. The rearrangement joins TRBV7-2 to TRBJ2-7; TRBD2 might be the D (5 bases). Germline assignment: CDR1 SGHTA and CDR2 FQGNSA. Between the trimmed V and J ends, which lost 5 bases and 2 bases, there was a span of 10 bases. The CDR3 has 13 residues. CDR3 bases: TGTGCCAGCAGCCCCCTAGCCCCCTACGAGCAGTACTTC. Encoded protein: CASSPLAPYEQYF.

This clonotype was counted only a few times. The chain has TRBV11-2 and TRBJ1-2; possibly TRBD1 for D (6 bases). The CDR3 is 12 amino acids. V was shortened by 10 bases and J by 6 bases, with 15 bases between the two germline ends. The germline V gene has CDR1 SGHAT and CDR2 FQNNGV. CDR3 protein: CAIGDRLHGYTF. The CDR3 region has the DNA TGTGCCATTGGAGACAGGCTCCATGGCTACACCTTC.

At least ten counts were recorded for this clonotype. This chain links TRBV6-2 or TRBV6-3 with TRBJ2-7, with 8 bases aligning to TRBD1. Trimming cost V 2 bases and J 0 bases; bases outside gene matches: 6. CDR1 and CDR2 (germline): MNHEY, SVGEGT. This CDR3 comprises 16 residues. CDR3 sequence: CASSYTRTGSSYEQYF. The CDR3 nucleotides are TGTGCCAGCAGTTACACCCGGACAGGGAGCTCCTACGAGCAGTACTTC.

The chain is built from TRBV6-5 and TRBJ2-1; no reliable D call. Germline-derived CDR1 and CDR2 are MNHEY and SVGAGI. Deletions cut 7 bases from V and 7 bases from J, with 8 bases between. The CDR3 contains 11 residues. Here the CDR3 reads CASTLRNEQFF. The CDR3 DNA reads TGTGCCAGCACCCTCCGAAATGAGCAGTTCTTC.

This clonotype was found many times. The V and J genes are TRBV9 and TRBJ2-7; D not certain. The germline V gene has CDR1 SGDLS and CDR2 YYNGEE. CDR3 size: 13 residues. Trimming stripped 3 bases from V and 2 bases from J, with 9 bases between. CDR3 sequence reads: CASSGVVPYEQYF. In DNA form, the CDR3 reads TGTGCCAGCAGCGGCGTCGTACCCTACGAGCAGTACTTC.

The table lists this clonotype with a few counts. The chain couples TRBV12-3 or TRBV12-4 to TRBJ2-2, with 14 bases that match TRBD2. Trimming at V came to 2 bases and at J to 2 bases, leaving 10 bases not matched to a gene. The CDR3 length is 20 residues. CDR3: CASSLPIRTSGRINTGELFF. In nucleotides, the CDR3 is TGTGCCAGCAGTTTACCAATCCGGACTAGCGGGAGGATTAACACCGGGGAGCTGTTTTTT.

About this clonotype: At one boundary the junction diverges from the germline segment, which might be a read error. This chain links TRBV6-1 with TRBJ2-1; no clear D gene. The CDR3 totals 15 residues. Germline V gene sequence: CDR1 MNHNS, CDR2 SASEGT. The CDR3 loop reads CASSESSEMYNEQFF. The CDR3 DNA reads TGCGCCAGCAGTGAGTCTTCGGAGATGTACAATGAGCAGTTCTTC.

This clonotype was counted a few times. This chain uses TRBV10-3 with TRBJ1-1; D is undetermined. Germline values: CDR1 ENHRY, CDR2 SYGVKD. Deletions cut 3 bases from V and 0 bases from J, with 11 bases between. CDR3 length equals 15 residues. The chain's CDR3 is CAISEVAGMNTEAFF. CDR3 sequence (DNA): TGTGCCATCAGTGAAGTTGCGGGCATGAACACTGAAGCTTTCTTT.

This chain connects TRBV5-6 to TRBJ2-7; D may be TRBD2 (7 bases). This CDR3 has 14 amino acids. V was trimmed by 0 bases and J by 4 bases, leaving 11 bases between them. Germline CDR1 SGHDT, CDR2 YYEEEE. The CDR3 nucleotides are TGTGCCAGCAGCTTGGCGGGGGGCGAATACGAGCAGTACTTC. Its protein is CASSLAGGEYEQYF.

This clonotype occurred many times. The V call is TRBV2, the J call TRBJ2-7, with D possibly TRBD2 on 5 matching bases. The V end lost 6 bases, the J end lost 7 bases, and 13 bases lay between the germline ends. Germline V gives CDR1 SNHLY, CDR2 FYNNEI. This CDR3 region has 12 residues. The CDR3 region is CASREAGREQYF. For the CDR3, the DNA is TGTGCCAGCAGGGAGGCAGGCAGGGAGCAGTACTTC.

A note on this clonotype: This clone may be a read error of a much larger clone one base away. V usage is TRBV28 and J usage is TRBJ2-2; the match to TRBD1 covers 7 bases. This CDR3 has 16 amino acids. V dropped 2 bases and J dropped 5; count of bases not matched to a gene: 8. Per germline, CDR1 MDHEN and CDR2 SYDVKM. CDR3 nucleotides: TGTGCCAGCAGTTTAGGCCCAGGGGGAGAAACCGGGGAGCTGTTTTTT. This translates into CASSLGPGGETGELFF.

Many counts were recorded for this clonotype. The V call is TRBV5-8, the J call TRBJ2-4; D gene ambiguous. V dropped 2 bases and J dropped 3 bases, with 9 bases sitting between them. Germline V CDR1 and CDR2: SGHTS, YDEGEE. The CDR3 length is 14 residues. The CDR3 nucleotides read TGTGCCAGCAGCTTCGCCGGGCGCAAAAACATTCAGTACTTC. Protein sequence: CASSFAGRKNIQYF.

In regard to this clonotype: At one boundary the junction diverges from the germline segment, which might be a read error. The chain combines TRBV5-6 with TRBJ2-7; 11 positions agree with TRBD1. This CDR3 spans 13 amino acids. The germline CDR1 and CDR2 sequences are SGHDT and YYEEEE. CDR3: CASSWGTDRGLHF. The CDR3 bases are TGTGCCAGCAGCTGGGGGACGGACAGGGGGCTTCACTTC.

The chain combines TRBV24-1 with TRBJ2-7, with D tentatively TRBD2 (6 bases). CDR1 KGHDR and CDR2 SFDVKD come from the germline V gene. The CDR3 covers 15 residues. The V end was cut by 4 bases, the J end by 1 base, with 13 bases between. The CDR3 nucleotides are TGTGCCACCAGTGACTCAACCGGGACTTCCTACGAGCAGTACTTC. This translates into CATSDSTGTSYEQYF.